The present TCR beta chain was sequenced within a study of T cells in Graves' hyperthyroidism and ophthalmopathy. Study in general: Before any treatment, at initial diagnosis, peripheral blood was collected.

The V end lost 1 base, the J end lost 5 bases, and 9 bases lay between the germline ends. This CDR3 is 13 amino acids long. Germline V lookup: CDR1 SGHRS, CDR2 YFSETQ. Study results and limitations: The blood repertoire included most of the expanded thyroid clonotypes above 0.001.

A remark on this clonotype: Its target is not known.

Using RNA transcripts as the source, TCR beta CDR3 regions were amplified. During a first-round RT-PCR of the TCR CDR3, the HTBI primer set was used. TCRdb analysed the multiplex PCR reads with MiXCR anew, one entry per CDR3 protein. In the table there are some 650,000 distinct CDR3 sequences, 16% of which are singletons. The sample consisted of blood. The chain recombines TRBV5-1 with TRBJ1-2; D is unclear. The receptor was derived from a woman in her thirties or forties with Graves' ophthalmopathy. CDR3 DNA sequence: TGCGCCAGCAGCTTGTTGGACCCATATGGCTACACCTTC. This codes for CASSLLDPYGYTF.